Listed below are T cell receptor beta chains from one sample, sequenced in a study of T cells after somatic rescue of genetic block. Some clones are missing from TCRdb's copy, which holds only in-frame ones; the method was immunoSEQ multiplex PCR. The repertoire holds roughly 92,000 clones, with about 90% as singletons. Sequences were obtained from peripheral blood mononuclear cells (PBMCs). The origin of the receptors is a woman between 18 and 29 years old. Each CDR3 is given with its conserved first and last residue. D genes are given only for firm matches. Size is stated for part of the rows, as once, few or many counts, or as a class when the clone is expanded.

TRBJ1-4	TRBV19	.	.	CASSIGGSPTNEKLFF	TGTGCCAGTAGTATAGGAGGCAGCCCAACTAATGAAAAACTGTTTTTT
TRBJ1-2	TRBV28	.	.	CASHRAGAARGYGYTF	TGTGCCAGCCACCGGGCGGGGGCCGCTCGGGGCTATGGCTACACCTTC
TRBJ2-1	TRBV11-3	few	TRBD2	CASSSNPTSGSYNEQFF	TGTGCCAGCAGCTCGAACCCGACTAGCGGGAGCTACAATGAGCAGTTCTTC
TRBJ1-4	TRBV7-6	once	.	CASSPVSNEKLFF	TGTGCCAGCAGCCCCGTGTCCAATGAAAAACTGTTTTTT
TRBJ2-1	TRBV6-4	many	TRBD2	CASSRLAGDFNEQFF	TGTGCCAGCAGTAGACTAGCGGGAGATTTTAATGAGCAGTTCTTC
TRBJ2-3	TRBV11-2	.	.	CASSSPRTDTQYF	TGTGCCAGCAGCTCCCCCCGGACAGATACGCAGTATTTT
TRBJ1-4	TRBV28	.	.	CASSSSAAEDEKLFF	TGTGCCAGCAGTTCTTCTGCAGCCGAGGATGAAAAACTGTTTTTT
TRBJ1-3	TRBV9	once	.	CASSPRGTGNGDTIYF	TGTGCCAGCAGCCCCCGAGGGACGGGCAACGGAGACACCATATATTTT
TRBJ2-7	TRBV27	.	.	CASSFPPASFSYEQYF	TGTGCCAGCAGTTTCCCGCCGGCGTCCTTCTCCTACGAGCAGTACTTC
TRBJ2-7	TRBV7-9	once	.	CASSLLGELSYEQYF	TGTGCCAGCAGCCTCCTGGGCGAATTATCCTACGAGCAGTACTTC
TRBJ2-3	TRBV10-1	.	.	CASSDPRGADTQYF	TGCGCCAGCAGTGACCCAAGGGGGGCAGATACGCAGTATTTT
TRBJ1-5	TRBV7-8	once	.	CASSSLASHSNQPQHF	TGTGCCAGCAGCTCACTAGCCAGCCATAGCAATCAGCCCCAGCATTTT
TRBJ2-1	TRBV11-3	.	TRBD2	CASSLDSSGRRNEQFF	TGTGCCAGCAGCTTAGATTCTAGCGGGAGGCGTAATGAGCAGTTCTTC
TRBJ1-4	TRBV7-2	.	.	CASSPRVSGEKLFF	TGTGCCAGCAGCCCCCGGGTTTCGGGTGAAAAACTGTTTTTT